This T cell receptor (beta chain) was found in a study of blood T cells in healthy people across ages. Primers used in a second PCR of roughly 6 to 12 cycles were a sample-barcoded 5' primer and a J-beta primer mix. The template-switch adaptor was a 5' adaptor with 12 random nucleotides. It tagged each cDNA molecule. Paired-end reads containing CDR3 totaled no fewer than 2.5 million for each sample. TCRdb fed the 5' RACE reads into MiXCR, producing one record per CDR3 protein. The sample has 1.8 million or so distinct CDR3 sequences, roughly 43% seen once. J gave up 5 bases and V 8 bases, and 7 bases lay outside the gene matches. The CDR3 spans 14 residues. Germline CDR1 and CDR2: SEHNR and FQNEAQ (reference sequence).

Sample: blood. The chain recombines TRBV7-9 with TRBJ2-2; 8 bases align to TRBD2. The sequence derives from a human donor in good health. The CDR3 nucleotides read TGTGCCAGCGTTTGGAGCGGGGGTACCGGGGAGCTGTTTTTT. As protein: CASVWSGGTGELFF.